The T cell receptor beta chain under discussion was sequenced for a study of regulatory T cells in long-lasting Graves disease. Notes on the study in general: Limited samples may have lowered accuracy. TCR diversity was lower in persistent Graves' patients (versus newly diagnosed ones).

Time point denoted: persistent/refractory GD, antithyroid drugs over 5 years with positive TRAb. PBMC-derived RNA was used for the TCR library. This clonotype was counted many times. What it binds is unknown. V was trimmed by 7 bases and J by 1 base, leaving 10 bases between them. The CDR3 has 13 residues. CDR1 is LNHDA and CDR2 is SQIVND in the germline V gene (reference sequence). Investigators prepared the TCR beta libraries by applying iRepertoire HTBI primers and Arm-PCR of CDR3 regions. A single record per CDR3 protein comes from TCRdb applying MiXCR to the multiplex PCR reads. The data hold roughly 430,000 distinct CDR3 sequences, with 21% observed a single time.

The input for sequencing was peripheral blood mononuclear cells (PBMCs), taken when the disease was refractory, from a patient treated with antithyroid drugs. The V and J genes are TRBV19 and TRBJ1-1; no clear D. This receptor was taken from a female donor with Graves disease. Written as DNA, the CDR3 is TGTGCCAGTAATTCCAACCAGAACACTGAAGCTTTCTTT. Translating it yields CASNSNQNTEAFF.